This T cell receptor beta chain was found in a study of T cells after yellow fever vaccination (dated 2019 in TCRdb). In the study overall: Libraries from fractions with low cell numbers were prepared with the SMART-Seq v4 Ultra Low Input RNA kit. To follow T-cell clones before and after both primary and booster YFV17D yellow fever vaccination, bulk TCR alpha and beta repertoires underwent longitudinal sequencing. The cohort comprised two healthy male donors, one aged 18 to 30 and one aged 30 to 40 years. Blood was drawn at multiple timepoints before and after primary and secondary immunization, with bulk PBMC replicates and cell subsets isolated. The study at large found these results: Because the study included only a couple of donors, the extent to which the findings can be generalized is limited. Computational filtering was needed because FACS-sorted repertoires could contain abundant contaminating clonotypes from the bulk population. The secondary T-cell response was found to be weaker but faster than the primary response, with a peak reached on day 5 rather than on day 15. A small fraction of clonotypes appeared in both the CD4 and CD8 compartments, likely as a result of convergent recombination. Most clones expanded after primary vaccination (around 97% of CD4 and approximately 86% of CD8) were re-detected after the booster, suggesting that broad memory maintenance occurred.

The treatment or condition tag for this specimen amounts to: live attenuated yellow fever vaccine strain. PBMCs were isolated from peripheral blood using a standard Ficoll-Paque protocol. Dynabeads CD4 and CD8 positive selection kits were used to isolate the CD4 and CD8 T-cell fractions. TriZol was used to extract RNA from bulk PBMCs, from CD4 and CD8 fractions, and from dextramer-positive and dextramer-negative fractions. TCR cDNA was synthesized by 5'RACE template switching, through which a universal primer site and unique molecular identifiers were introduced. cDNA synthesis was primed from both the TCR alpha and TCR beta constant segments. Libraries were amplified in two PCR steps, with sample barcodes and sequencing adapters added in the second step. Sequencing of libraries was performed on Illumina HiSeq 2500 (2x100 bp) or NovaSeq (2x150 bp). The authors processed their data as follows. Reads were demultiplexed and collapsed into UMI consensus sequences with MIGEC, and V(D)J alignment was performed with MiXCR. Vaccine-responding clonotypes were identified with edgeR using replicate PBMC samples, with FDR below 0.01 and a log2 fold change above 5 up to day 15 being required. CD4 or CD8 identity was assigned to each bulk clonotype according to whether the clonotype was present at higher abundance in the sequenced CD4 repertoire or the sequenced CD8 repertoire. In-frame beta chains were kept once TCRdb had trimmed the public reads at Q25 with fastp and called clones with MiXCR. Rows merge per CDR3 protein into single entries with the most common DNA and genes. The V and J calls, along with clone size, are taken from TCRdb and not from the paper's own processing. This sample has 120,000 or so distinct CDR3 sequences in its table, and 5.5% to 8% of those were observed once. The top ten clones comprise approximately 2.7% of the sample.

At least ten counts were recorded for this clonotype. Its specific antigen is unknown. The record has no base qualities; no much larger clone is one base away. The sample was CD4+ T cells sorted from PBMCs, taken around 45 days after the first yellow fever vaccination. This clonotype originated in a man younger than 35 who received the YFV17D yellow fever vaccine.

CDR3 sequence: CASSQEKRGGYYEQYV. The DNA sequence is as follows: TGTGCCAGCAGCCAAGAAAAGCGGGGGGGCTACTACGAGCAGTACGTC. This chain joins TRBV3-1 to TRBJ2-7; TRBD2 fits 10 bases in the junction. CDR1 and CDR2, per the germline V gene (reference sequence), are LGHDT and YNNKEL. Germline trimming: 0 bases from V, 3 bases from J; junction bases outside gene matches: 5. The CDR3 measures 16 amino acids from cysteine to valine. CDR3 DNA only is kept here, 48 bases in frame from base 1.